This T cell receptor beta chain was found in a study of circulating CD8 cells and anti-PD-1 response in melanoma. The QIAseq Immune Repertoire TCR panel built the libraries from 15 ng of total RNA. TCRdb reprocessed the reads with MiXCR, giving one entry per CDR3 protein. This table holds about 260 distinct CDR3 sequences, approximately 9% found once. Live CD3+CD8+TCRalphabeta+ cells were sorted into four subsets by PD-1 and/or TIGIT. Study-wide results and limits: A small cohort with few responders supplied the baseline and M1 comparisons. Clonotype sharing was highest between DPOS and TIGIT subsets. Expanded sorted subsets were checked for tumor reactivity using peptides.

By sample share, this clonotype is large (0.1 to 1%). Its specificity is not known. This CDR3 has 14 amino acids. CDR1 is SNHLY, CDR2 FYNNEI, per germline. V lost 1 base and J lost 3; bases outside the gene matches: 0. This sample comprised CD8+ T cells from PBMCs, obtained at baseline or after one month of anti-PD-1 therapy (not recorded which). The clonotype was recovered from a human donor with melanoma. V is TRBV2 and J is TRBJ2-5; 9 bases match TRBD2. The CDR3 loop is CASSEGLAEETQYF. The DNA of the CDR3 is TGTGCCAGCAGTGAAGGACTAGCGGAAGAGACCCAGTACTTC.